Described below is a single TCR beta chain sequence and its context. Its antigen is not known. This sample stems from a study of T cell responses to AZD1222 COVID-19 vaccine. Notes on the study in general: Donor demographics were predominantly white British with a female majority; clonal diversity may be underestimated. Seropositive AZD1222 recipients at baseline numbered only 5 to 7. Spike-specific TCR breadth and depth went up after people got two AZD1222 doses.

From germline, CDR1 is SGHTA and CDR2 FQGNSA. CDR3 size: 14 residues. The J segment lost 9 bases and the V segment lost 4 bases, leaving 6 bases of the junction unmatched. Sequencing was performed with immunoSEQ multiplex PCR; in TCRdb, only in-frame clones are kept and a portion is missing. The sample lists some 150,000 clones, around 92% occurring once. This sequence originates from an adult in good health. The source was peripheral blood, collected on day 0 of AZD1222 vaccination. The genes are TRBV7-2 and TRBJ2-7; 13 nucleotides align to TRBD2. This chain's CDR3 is CASSSGTSGKGQYF. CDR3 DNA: TGTGCCAGCAGCTCCGGGACTAGCGGGAAAGGGCAGTACTTC.